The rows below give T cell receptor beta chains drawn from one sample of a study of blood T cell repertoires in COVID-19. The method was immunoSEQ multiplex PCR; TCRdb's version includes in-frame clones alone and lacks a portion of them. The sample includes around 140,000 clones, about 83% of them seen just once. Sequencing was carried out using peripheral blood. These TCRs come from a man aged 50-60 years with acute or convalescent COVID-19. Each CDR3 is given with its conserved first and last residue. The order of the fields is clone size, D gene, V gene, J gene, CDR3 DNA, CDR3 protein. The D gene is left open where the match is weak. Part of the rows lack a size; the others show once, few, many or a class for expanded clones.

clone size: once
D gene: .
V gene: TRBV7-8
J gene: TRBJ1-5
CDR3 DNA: TGTGCCAGCAGTTCCCGGAGGGGACGGGATCAGCCCCAGCATTTT
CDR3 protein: CASSSRRGRDQPQHF

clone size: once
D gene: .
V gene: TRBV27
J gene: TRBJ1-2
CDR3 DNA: TGTGCCAGCAGTTTATCGCCGGGTAGCTATGGCTACACCTTC
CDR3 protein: CASSLSPGSYGYTF

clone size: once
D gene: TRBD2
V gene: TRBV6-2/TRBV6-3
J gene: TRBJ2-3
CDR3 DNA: TGTGCCAGCAGTTACTTCGGGGGGGCGAATACGCAGTATTTT
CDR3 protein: CASSYFGGANTQYF

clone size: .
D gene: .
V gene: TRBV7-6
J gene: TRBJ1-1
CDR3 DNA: TGTGCCAGCAGCCTAGAGTCGGGGGGCACTGAAGCTTTCTTT
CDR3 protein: CASSLESGGTEAFF

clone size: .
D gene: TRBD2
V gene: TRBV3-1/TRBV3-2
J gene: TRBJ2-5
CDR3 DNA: TGTGCCAGCAGCTTAAATAGCGGGGGGGCCTGGGAGACCCAGTACTTC
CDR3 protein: CASSLNSGGAWETQYF

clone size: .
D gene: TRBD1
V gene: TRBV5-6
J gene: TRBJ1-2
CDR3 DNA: TGTGCCAGCAGCCGGGACAGGGGGTCCTCAGGCTACACCTTC
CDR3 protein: CASSRDRGSSGYTF

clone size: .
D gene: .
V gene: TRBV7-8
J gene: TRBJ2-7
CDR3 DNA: TGTGCCAGCAGCCGAGACAGGACGTCCTACGAGCAGTACTTC
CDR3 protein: CASSRDRTSYEQYF

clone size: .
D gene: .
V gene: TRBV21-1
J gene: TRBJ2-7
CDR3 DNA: TGTGCCAGCAGGGGTTTTGATTTGGGCAGGGGCATACCCTACGAGCAGTACTTC
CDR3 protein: CASRGFDLGRGIPYEQYF

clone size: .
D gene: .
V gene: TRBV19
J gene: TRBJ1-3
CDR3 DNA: TGTGCCAGTAGTGGACTACGGGGGAGCTCTGGAAACACCATATATTTT
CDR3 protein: CASSGLRGSSGNTIYF

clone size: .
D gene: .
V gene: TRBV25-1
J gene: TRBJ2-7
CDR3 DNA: TGTGCCAGCAGTGGGAGTAGCGGCTTGTCTTGGGAGCAGTACTTC
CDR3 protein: CASSGSSGLSWEQYF

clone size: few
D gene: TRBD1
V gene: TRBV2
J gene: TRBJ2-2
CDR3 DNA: TGTGCCAGCAGTGTTTTAGACAGGGTGGCCGGGGAGCTGTTTTTT
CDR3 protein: CASSVLDRVAGELFF

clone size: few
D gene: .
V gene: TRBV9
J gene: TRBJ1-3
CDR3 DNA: TGTGCCAGCAGCGTAGGCCCCTTACAGGGCATCTCTGGAAACACCATATATTTT
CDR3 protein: CASSVGPLQGISGNTIYF

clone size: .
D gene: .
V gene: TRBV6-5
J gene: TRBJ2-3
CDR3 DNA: TGTGCCAGCAGCAGGGTTCCAGATACGCAGTATTTT
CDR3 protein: CASSRVPDTQYF

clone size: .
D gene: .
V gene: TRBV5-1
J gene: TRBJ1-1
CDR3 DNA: TGCGCCAGCGGCTCACAGGGGAACACTGAAGCTTTCTTT
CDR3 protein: CASGSQGNTEAFF

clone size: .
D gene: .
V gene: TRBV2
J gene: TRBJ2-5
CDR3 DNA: TGTGCCAGCAGCCTCAGGACAGGTGGCCAGGAGGGGGGCCAGTACTTC
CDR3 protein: CASSLRTGGQEGGQYF

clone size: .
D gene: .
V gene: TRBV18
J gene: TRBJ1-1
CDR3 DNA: TGTGCCAGCTCACCCAGACAGATTCAGAAGGACACTGAAGCTTTCTTT
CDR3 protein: CASSPRQIQKDTEAFF

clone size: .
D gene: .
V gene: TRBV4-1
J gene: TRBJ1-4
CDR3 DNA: TGCGCCAGCAGCCTCCCGCGGGAAAAACTGTTTTTT
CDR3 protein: CASSLPREKLFF

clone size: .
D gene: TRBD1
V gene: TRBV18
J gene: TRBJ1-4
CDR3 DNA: TGTGCCAGCTCACCACCGGGACAGGGAGGTGAAAAACTGTTTTTT
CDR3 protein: CASSPPGQGGEKLFF

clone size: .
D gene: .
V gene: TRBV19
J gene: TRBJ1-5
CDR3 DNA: TGTGCCAGTAAAGAAGGGGCTAGCAATCAGCCCCAGCATTTT
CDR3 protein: CASKEGASNQPQHF

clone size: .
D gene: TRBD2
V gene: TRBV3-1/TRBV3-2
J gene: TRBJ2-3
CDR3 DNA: TGTGCCAGCAGCCTAGCGGGGGGCAGGAGAACAGATACGCAGTATTTT
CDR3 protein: CASSLAGGRRTDTQYF

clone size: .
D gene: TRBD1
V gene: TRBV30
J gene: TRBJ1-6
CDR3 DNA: TGTGCCTGGAGTGAGATGGACAGGGACAGTTCACCCCTCCACTTT
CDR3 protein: CAWSEMDRDSSPLHF

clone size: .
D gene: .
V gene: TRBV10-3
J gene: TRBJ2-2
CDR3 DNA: TGTGCCATCAGGTGGAGGTCTGACACCGGGGAGCTGTTTTTT
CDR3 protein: CAIRWRSDTGELFF

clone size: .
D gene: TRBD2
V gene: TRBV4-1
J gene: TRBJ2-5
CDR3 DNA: TGCGCCAGCAGCCAAGGGTCCGGAAGCGGGGGGCGAAGGGAAGAGACCCAGTACTTC
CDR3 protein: CASSQGSGSGGRREETQYF

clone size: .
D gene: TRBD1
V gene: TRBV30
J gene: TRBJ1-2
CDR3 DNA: TGTGCCTGGAGTCTATCGGGACAGGGATACTATGGCTACACCTTC
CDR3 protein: CAWSLSGQGYYGYTF

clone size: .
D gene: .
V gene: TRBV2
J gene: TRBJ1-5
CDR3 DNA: TGTGCCAGCAGCTCCGGGACACACGATCAGCCCCAGCATTTT
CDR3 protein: CASSSGTHDQPQHF

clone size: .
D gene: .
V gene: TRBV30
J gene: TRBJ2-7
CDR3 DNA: TGTGCCTGGAGTGTACAGTGGGAGCAGTACTTC
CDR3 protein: CAWSVQWEQYF

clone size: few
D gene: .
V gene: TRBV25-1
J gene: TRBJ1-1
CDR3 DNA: TGTGCCAGCAGTGCAACACAATACACTGAAGCTTTCTTT
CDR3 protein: CASSATQYTEAFF

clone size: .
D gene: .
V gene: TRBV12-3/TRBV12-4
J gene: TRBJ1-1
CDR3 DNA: TGTGCCAGCAGTTTTGGCAGGTACACTGAAGCTTTCTTT
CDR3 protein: CASSFGRYTEAFF

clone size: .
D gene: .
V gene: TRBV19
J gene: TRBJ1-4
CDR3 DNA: TGTGCCAGTAGTATCGGACAGCCCGAAAAACTGTTTTTT
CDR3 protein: CASSIGQPEKLFF

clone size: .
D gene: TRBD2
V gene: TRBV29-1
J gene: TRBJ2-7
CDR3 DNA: TGCAGCGTTGCTAGCGGGGGTAGGTACGAGCAGTACTTC
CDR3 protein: CSVASGGRYEQYF

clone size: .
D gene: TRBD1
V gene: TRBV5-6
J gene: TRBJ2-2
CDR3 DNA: TGTGCCAGCAGCTTGGTGACAGGGGGCACCGGGGAGCTGTTTTTT
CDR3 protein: CASSLVTGGTGELFF

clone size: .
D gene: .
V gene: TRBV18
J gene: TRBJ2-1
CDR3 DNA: TGTGCCAGCTCACCGTCGGGGGATCAAGATGAGCAGTTCTTC
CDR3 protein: CASSPSGDQDEQFF

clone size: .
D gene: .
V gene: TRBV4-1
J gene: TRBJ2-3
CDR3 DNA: TGCGCCAGCAGCGCCCGACAGGTTAGCACAGATACGCAGTATTTT
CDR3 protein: CASSARQVSTDTQYF

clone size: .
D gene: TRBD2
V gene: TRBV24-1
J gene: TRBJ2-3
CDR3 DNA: TGTGCCACCAGTGACCCCAATCCGGAGCTAGCGGGGCGGCCAGATACGCAGTATTTT
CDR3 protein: CATSDPNPELAGRPDTQYF

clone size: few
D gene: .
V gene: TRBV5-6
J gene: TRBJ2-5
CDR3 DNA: TGTGCCAGCAGCTTTTCCCGGGTTGAGACCCAGTACTTC
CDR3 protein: CASSFSRVETQYF

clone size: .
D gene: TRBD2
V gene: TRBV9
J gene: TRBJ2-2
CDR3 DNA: TGTGCCAGCAGCGTAGCCAGCGGGGGGGCCTCCGGGGAGCTGTTTTTT
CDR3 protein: CASSVASGGASGELFF

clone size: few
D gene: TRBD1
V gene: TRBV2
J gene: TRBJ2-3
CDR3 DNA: TGTGCCAGCAGACTTGACAGGGGGCGTACAGATACGCAGTATTTT
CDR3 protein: CASRLDRGRTDTQYF

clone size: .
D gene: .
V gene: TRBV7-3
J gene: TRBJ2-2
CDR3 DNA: TGTGCCAGCAGCCCAGGGACTAACACCGGGGAGCTGTTTTTT
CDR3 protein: CASSPGTNTGELFF

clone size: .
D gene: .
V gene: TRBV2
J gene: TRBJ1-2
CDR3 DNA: TGTGCCAGCAGGGACAGATCTTGGGGCTACACCTTC
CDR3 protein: CASRDRSWGYTF

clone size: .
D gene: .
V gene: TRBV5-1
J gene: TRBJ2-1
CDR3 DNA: TGCGCCAGCAGCAACAGGTGGGATGAGCAGTTCTTC
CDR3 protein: CASSNRWDEQFF

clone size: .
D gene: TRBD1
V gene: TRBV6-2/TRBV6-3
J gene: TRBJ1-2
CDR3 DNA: TGTGCCAGCAGTGGGACAGGACCCTATGGCTACACCTTC
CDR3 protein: CASSGTGPYGYTF

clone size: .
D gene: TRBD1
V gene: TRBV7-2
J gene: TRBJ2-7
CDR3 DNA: TGTGCCAGCAGCTTAGACTCCGCAGGGGGTTGGTACGAGCAGTACTTC
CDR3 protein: CASSLDSAGGWYEQYF

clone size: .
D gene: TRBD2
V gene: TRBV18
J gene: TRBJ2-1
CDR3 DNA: TGTGCCAGCTCACGACCTAGCGGGGGGGCCCTCAATGAGCAGTTCTTC
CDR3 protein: CASSRPSGGALNEQFF

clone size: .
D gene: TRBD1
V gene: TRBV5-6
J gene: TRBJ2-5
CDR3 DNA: TGTGCCAGCAAACAGACAGGGGGCCAGGAGACCCAGTACTTC
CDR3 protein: CASKQTGGQETQYF

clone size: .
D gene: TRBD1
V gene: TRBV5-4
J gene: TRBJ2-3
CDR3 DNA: TGTGCCAGCAGCCCGGACAGGGGCGCAGATACGCAGTATTTT
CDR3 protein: CASSPDRGADTQYF

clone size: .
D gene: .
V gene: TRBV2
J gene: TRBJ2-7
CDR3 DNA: TGTGCCAGCAGTGCAGGGCATAAAGTCTACGAGCAGTACTTC
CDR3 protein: CASSAGHKVYEQYF

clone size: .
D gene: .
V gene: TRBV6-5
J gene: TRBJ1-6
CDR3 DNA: TGTGCCAGCAGCCCCGGGGGACCGTATAATTCACCCCTCCACTTT
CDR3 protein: CASSPGGPYNSPLHF

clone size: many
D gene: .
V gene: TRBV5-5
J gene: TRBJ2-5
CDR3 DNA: TGTGCCAGCAGCTCTCGGACAGCAACCCAAGAGACCCAGTACTTC
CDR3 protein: CASSSRTATQETQYF